One sample yielded the 13 T cell receptor beta chains listed below, sequenced in a study of cytomegalovirus exposure and HLA in healthy donors. TCRdb keeps only in-frame clones here, not all; method: immunoSEQ multiplex PCR. The sample shows 140,000 or so clones, approximately 90% of them seen only once. Sequenced sample: PBMCs. The receptors were sampled from a woman in her twenties or thirties in good health and CMV-seropositive.

The chain employs TRBV15 and TRBJ1-4, with 8 bases lining up with TRBD1. This CDR3 has 16 residues. The germline V gene has CDR1 LNHNV and CDR2 YYDKDF (reference sequence). Unmatched junction bases numbered 9, after V lost 3 bases and J lost 6 bases. Here the CDR3 reads CATSRGRTGRHEKLFF. The CDR3 DNA sequence: TGTGCCACCAGCAGGGGCCGGACAGGGCGCCATGAAAAACTGTTTTTT.

The CDR3 loop is CASSIGTGANEKLFF. The CDR3 coding sequence is TGTGCCAGCTCAATCGGGACAGGGGCAAATGAAAAACTGTTTTTT. This chain links TRBV18 with TRBJ1-4; 10 nucleotides match TRBD1. V lost 5 bases to trimming and J lost 5 bases; unmatched junction nucleotides: 5. CDR1 is KGHSH, CDR2 LQKENI, per germline. The CDR3 length is 15 residues. The full variable domain, its missing parts supplied by reference TRBV18 and TRBJ1-4, is NAGVMQNPRHLVRRRGQEARLRCSPMKGHSHVYWYRQLPEEGLKFMVYLQKENIIDESGMPKERFSAEFPKEGPSILRIQQVVRGDSAAYFCASSIGTGANEKLFFGSGTQLSVL.

The rearrangement joins TRBV25-1 to TRBJ2-7; tentative D call: TRBD1 (6 bases). The germline V gene encodes CDR1 MGHDK and CDR2 SYGVNS. The CDR3 consists of 13 residues. With 6 bases removed from V and 7 bases from J, the gap between germline ends came to 16 bases. CDR3: CASRRDTSWEQYF. The CDR3 bases are TGTGCCAGCAGAAGGGACACCTCGTGGGAGCAGTACTTC.

The chain's CDR3 is CASSESGPQQYF. The CDR3 DNA sequence: TGCGCCAGCAGTGAGTCGGGCCCCCAGCAGTACTTC. The chain links TRBV10-2 to TRBJ2-7; no clear D. Germline lookup yields CDR1 WSHSY and CDR2 SAAADI. CDR3 length equals 12 residues. Deletions cut 0 bases from V and 8 bases from J, with 8 bases between.

This clone was counted once. This sequence joins TRBV19 and TRBJ1-1; no reliable D call. Germline V gene data show CDR1 as LNHDA and CDR2 as SQIVND (reference sequence). The CDR3 has 15 amino acids. Between the trimmed V and J ends, which lost 1 base and 3 bases, there was a span of 12 bases. The CDR3 loop reads CASSIAVISDTEAFF. The CDR3 bases are TGTGCCAGTAGTATAGCTGTCATTTCGGACACTGAAGCTTTCTTT.

The chain has TRBV19 and TRBJ2-7, with a possible D match to TRBD1 (6 bases). CDR3 length equals 14 residues. V gave up 4 bases and J gave up 6 bases, with 16 bases separating them. Germline-derived CDR1 and CDR2 are LNHDA and SQIVND (reference sequence). This CDR3 is CASSTGKGVGEQYF. CDR3 in DNA: TGTGCCAGTAGTACGGGAAAGGGGGTCGGCGAGCAGTACTTC. The full variable domain, in which reference TRBV19 and TRBJ2-7 provide the parts outside the CDR3, is DGGITQSPKYLFRKEGQNVTLSCEQNLNHDAMYWYRQDPGQGLRLIYYSQIVNDFQKGDIAEGYSVSREKKESFPLTVTSAQKNPTAFYLCASSTGKGVGEQYFGPGTRLTVT.

This rearrangement joins TRBV18 to TRBJ1-5; 8 nucleotides align to TRBD1. CDR3 length: 15 residues. Germline CDR1 reads KGHSH; CDR2 reads LQKENI. Germline trimming cut 4 bases from V and 3 bases from J; bases unmatched to any gene: 5. CDR3 sequence: CASSHGQGHNQPQHF. For the CDR3, the DNA is TGTGCCAGCTCACACGGACAGGGACACAATCAGCCCCAGCATTTT.

The rearrangement links TRBV5-4 to TRBJ2-7, with D unclear. This CDR3 comprises 11 residues. The germline V and J ends were trimmed by 7 bases and 0 bases, with 5 bases remaining between them. In germline, CDR1 is SGHNT, CDR2 YYREEE (reference sequence). The CDR3 reads CASGDSYEQYF. CDR3 nucleotides: TGTGCCAGCGGAGACTCCTACGAGCAGTACTTC.

The genes are TRBV5-6 and TRBJ2-6; D might be TRBD1 (6 bases). This CDR3 has 15 amino acids. CDR1 and CDR2 (germline): SGHDT, YYEEEE. Trimming removed 3 bases at V and 1 base at J, with 8 bases between. In DNA form, the CDR3 reads TGTGCCAGCAGCTGGGGACAATCTGGGGCCAACGTCCTGACTTTC. It translates to CASSWGQSGANVLTF.

The chain has TRBV7-3 and TRBJ1-2, with D possibly being TRBD1 (6 bases). The V end was cut by 5 bases, the J end by 8 bases, with 15 bases between. This CDR3 is built from 13 residues. CDR1 and CDR2 (germline): SGHTA, FQGTGA. In DNA form, the CDR3 reads TGTGCCAGCAGCCCCACAGGGACGGGGGGCTACACCTTC. Amino acids: CASSPTGTGGYTF.

With regard to this clone: A junction boundary mismatches the germline segment, possibly from a read error. CDR3 protein: CASREEQGNQPQHF. As DNA, the CDR3 is TGTGCCAGCAGAGAAGAACAGGGAAATCAGCCCCAGCATTTT. J is TRBJ1-5 and V is TRBV2; possible D gene TRBD1, 6 bases. Germline V gene data show CDR1 as SNHLY and CDR2 as FYNNEI. This CDR3 is 14 amino acids long.

This chain connects TRBV10-3 to TRBJ1-1; possible D gene TRBD1, 6 bases. This CDR3 spans 13 amino acids. The germline CDR1 and CDR2 sequences are ENHRY and SYGVKD. Trimming removed 6 bases from V and 2 bases from J, with 10 bases in between. CDR3: CAIRGGANTEAFF. The CDR3 bases are TGTGCCATCAGAGGGGGGGCAAACACTGAAGCTTTCTTT.

V gene TRBV28 combines with J gene TRBJ1-5, with D unclear. The CDR3 length is 14 residues. CDR1 and CDR2 from the germline V gene are MDHEN and SYDVKM. V was shortened by 8 bases and J by 1 base, with 12 bases between the two germline ends. The chain's CDR3 is CASGSIQSNQPQHF. The DNA of the CDR3 is TGTGCCAGCGGTTCGATACAAAGCAATCAGCCCCAGCATTTT.